One sample yielded the 6 T cell receptor beta chains listed below, sequenced in a study of regulatory T cells in long-lasting Graves disease. Assembly of TCR beta libraries relied on iRepertoire HTBI primers together with Arm-PCR of CDR3 regions. TCRdb processed the multiplex PCR reads anew with MiXCR; each CDR3 protein has one entry. The sample records approximately 690,000 distinct CDR3 sequences, 25% to 30% being singletons. Described time point: persistent/refractory GD, antithyroid drugs over 5 years with positive TRAb. PBMC RNA was the source of the TCR library. Sample: peripheral blood mononuclear cells (PBMCs), taken when the disease was refractory, from a patient treated with antithyroid drugs. The receptors shown here come from a female donor with Graves disease.

This clonotype has more than one count but fewer than ten. This rearrangement joins TRBV6-5 to TRBJ1-6, with D hard to call. With 0 bases removed from V and 10 bases from J, the gap between germline ends came to 7 bases. Looked up from germline, CDR1 is MNHEY and CDR2 is SVGAGI. The CDR3 sequence is 13 residues long. The CDR3 bases are TGTGCCAGCAGTTACTCGACGGAGTCACCCCTCCACTTT. Translating gives CASSYSTESPLHF.

The chain uses TRBV29-1 and TRBJ1-1; no clear D. The V and J ends lost 3 bases and 3 bases respectively, with 8 bases between them. The CDR3 is 12 residues long. CDR1 and CDR2 (germline): SQVTM, ANQGSEA. In DNA form, the CDR3 reads TGCAGCGTTGACAGGTGGGACACTGAAGCTTTCTTT. It translates to CSVDRWDTEAFF.

This clonotype was counted between two and nine times. The V call is TRBV28, the J call TRBJ1-6; D uncertain. V dropped 5 bases and J dropped 9 bases, with 17 bases sitting between them. The length of the CDR3 is 15 residues. Germline loops: CDR1 MDHEN, CDR2 SYDVKM. For the CDR3, the DNA is TGTGCCAGCAGTGTACCCGGGTTAAGGCCTTCACCCCTCCACTTT. Protein product: CASSVPGLRPSPLHF.

The chain links TRBV12-3 or TRBV12-4 to TRBJ2-5, with unresolved D. The CDR3 consists of 14 residues. V dropped 4 bases and J dropped 4 bases, with 13 bases sitting between them. CDR3: CASSYSAGRETQYF. DNA for the CDR3: TGTGCCAGCAGTTACTCCGCTGGACGAGAGACCCAGTACTTC.

The CDR3 DNA follows: TGTGCCAGCAGTCGTCTTAACAGGGACACTGAAGCTTTCTTT. Translation gives CASSRLNRDTEAFF. The V and J genes are TRBV12-3 or TRBV12-4 and TRBJ1-1, with D tentatively TRBD1 (6 bases). V was clipped by 5 bases and J by 3 bases, with 13 bases between them. This CDR3 has 14 residues.

This clonotype was seen ten or more times. The J gene is TRBJ1-4, the V gene TRBV28, with 7 bases matching TRBD1. CDR3 size: 16 residues. Germline CDR1 is MDHEN and CDR2 is SYDVKM. The V segment lost 5 bases and the J segment 2 bases; nucleotides outside the gene matches: 8. CDR3 sequence: CASSPLTGATNEKLFF. The CDR3 coding sequence is TGTGCCAGCAGTCCCCTTACAGGGGCGACTAATGAAAAACTGTTTTTT. Combining the CDR3 with reference TRBV28 and TRBJ1-4 gives the whole variable domain DVKVTQSSRYLVKRTGEKVFLECVQDMDHENMFWYRQDPGLGLRLIYFSYDVKMKEKGDIPEGYSVSREKKERFSLILESASTNQTSMYLCASSPLTGATNEKLFFGSGTQLSVL.